This T cell receptor beta chain was captured in a study of blood T cell repertoires in COVID-19 (dated by TCRdb to the early 2020s). For context, the study as a whole: Collaborator samples came from the United States, Italy and Spain and covered acute and convalescent phases of COVID-19. The repertoires were released in a freely available public database intended as a resource for research on the immune response to SARS-CoV-2. Where available, HLA class I and class II types were taken from metadata supplied by the sample provider and were not determined by assay-based typing. The samples were drawn from two sources: the first 160 participants of the ongoing ImmuneRACE study, and 950 to 1,500 subjects contributed by 6 global collaborators. Nearly every sample came with metadata listing a de-identified subject ID, COVID-19 status, age in years and sex. Deeply sampled blood TCRbeta repertoires from subjects exposed to, actively infected with, or recovered from COVID-19 were included in the dataset. The prospective study material was composed of cDNA or gDNA derived from T cells, B-cell-depleted T cells, or PBMCs. Overall results and qualifications from the work: The quantity of clinical and demographic metadata differed by source and by participant and was supplied without curation.

With respect to this clone: The clone's antigen remains unknown. Per-base qualities were not stored, and no clone one base away is much larger.

In Seattle, one collaborating source enrolled patients while the infection was active and tracked those patients longitudinally over the course of disease. Whole blood was collected in K2EDTA tubes by collaborating institutions according to the institutions' own protocols. For TCRbeta analysis, collaborators shipped samples as frozen whole blood, isolated PBMCs, or DNA extracted from either of those sample types. The immunoSEQ Assay, a bias-controlled multiplex PCR, was used to amplify TCRbeta CDR3 regions from genomic DNA. On the study's bioinformatics: The number of nucleated cells in each sample was estimated by amplification of reference gene primers within the assay. Sequence reads were collapsed and filtered to measure the absolute abundance of every unique TCRbeta CDR3 rearrangement. For each sample, productive Simpson clonality was calculated by taking the square root of Simpson's diversity index across productive rearrangements. TCRdb's version of the immuneACCESS table is confined to in-frame rearrangements and falls short of the full clone set. An unresolved V gene accounts for under half of the shortfall where checked; the remainder is of unknown origin. V and J calls and clone size are copied from that table; D and trimming were computed from the DNA. The sample table records approximately 300,000 clones; approximately 83% of these occur just once. The top ten clonotypes cover around 16% of the sample.

Spanning cysteine to phenylalanine, the CDR3 consists of 13 amino acids. The entry retains the CDR3 DNA only, 39 bases that are in frame from base 1. Based on the germline V gene, the CDR1 and CDR2 sequences are SGHVS and FNYEAQ. V and J are truncated by 6 bases and 9 bases respectively, leaving an intervening sequence of 12 bases. The TCR was taken from a person aged 65-85 years with COVID-19, enrolled during active disease. The sample comprised peripheral blood. The V gene is TRBV7-6 and the J gene is TRBJ1-6; the D gene cannot be resolved reliably. The DNA is as follows: TGTGCCAGCAGTACGGGGATGCCTTCACCCCTCCACTTT. Translation gives CASSTGMPSPLHF.